The subject of this entry is one TCR beta chain. Its antigen remains unidentified. These data come from a study of immune evolution from preneoplasia to lung adenocarcinoma. Study conclusions and caveats: Normal lung had the highest top T cell clone frequencies.

Libraries were prepared by immunoSEQ multiplex PCR; TCRdb keeps only in-frame clonotypes and omits some of them. The repertoire has tens of thousands of clones, approximately 79% of them found once; the top ten carry around 4.6%. The CDR3 consists of 17 residues. Germline assignment: CDR1 SGDLS and CDR2 YYNGEE. V lost 2 bases, J lost 3 bases, and 12 bases stayed unmatched. The J gene is TRBJ1-1, the V gene TRBV9; 8 bases fit TRBD1. This clonotype was sampled from a person aged 55 to 75 with lung adenocarcinoma. Sequenced sample: FFPE invasive lung adenocarcinoma tissue. The CDR3 DNA reads as TGTGCCAGCAGCGTGGCCTCGACAGGGGTAGGGTACACTGAAGCTTTCTTT. This sequence encodes CASSVASTGVGYTEAFF.